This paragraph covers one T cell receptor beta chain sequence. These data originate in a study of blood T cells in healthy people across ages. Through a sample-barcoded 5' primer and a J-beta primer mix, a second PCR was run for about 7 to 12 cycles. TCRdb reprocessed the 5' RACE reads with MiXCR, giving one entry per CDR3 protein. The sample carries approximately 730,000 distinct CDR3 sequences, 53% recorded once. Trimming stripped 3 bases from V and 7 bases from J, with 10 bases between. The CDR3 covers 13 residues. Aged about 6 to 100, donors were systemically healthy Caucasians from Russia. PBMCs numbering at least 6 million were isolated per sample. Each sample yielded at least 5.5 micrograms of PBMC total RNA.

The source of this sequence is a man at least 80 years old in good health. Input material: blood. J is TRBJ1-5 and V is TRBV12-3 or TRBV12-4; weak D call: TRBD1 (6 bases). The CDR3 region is CASSLWGGQPQHF. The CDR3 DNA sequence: TGTGCCAGCAGTTTGTGGGGGGGCCAGCCCCAGCATTTT.